The next 14 T cell receptor beta chains were all read from a single sample in a study of blood T cell repertoires in COVID-19. This table comes from immunoSEQ multiplex PCR, and its TCRdb copy is limited to in-frame clones, with some not included. The top ten clones hold more than 20% of a sample with 120,000 or so clones, 85% to 90% of them seen once. The sequenced sample consisted of peripheral blood. The receptors stem from a woman aged 80 or over with acute or convalescent COVID-19.

This clone showed up just a few times. V gene TRBV2 combines with J gene TRBJ2-7, with D possibly TRBD2 on 5 matching bases. Trimming removed 2 bases at V and 0 bases at J, with 8 bases between. The CDR3 is made up of 14 amino acids. CDR1 and CDR2 (germline): SNHLY, FYNNEI. The CDR3 protein is CASSEFGVSYEQYV. The DNA of the CDR3 is TGTGCCAGCAGTGAATTCGGGGTCTCCTACGAGCAGTACGTC.

The chain is built from TRBV3-1 (or the pseudogene TRBV3-2) and TRBJ1-1; D is unresolved. The CDR3 has 14 amino acids. Per the germline V gene, CDR1 is LGHDT and CDR2 is YNNKEL (reference sequence). Trimming took off 3 bases at V and 4 bases at J, with 12 bases between the two ends. CDR3 sequence: CASSQSERVTEAFF. DNA of the CDR3: TGTGCCAGCAGCCAGTCAGAGAGGGTCACTGAAGCTTTCTTT.

This clone has more than one count but fewer than ten. This sequence joins TRBV7-9 and TRBJ2-2, with 11 nucleotides matching TRBD2. The CDR3 totals 15 residues. CDR1 SEHNR and CDR2 FQNEAQ come from the germline V gene (reference sequence). With V trimmed by 8 bases and J by 1 base, 3 bases remained unmatched. Here the CDR3 reads CASHGLAGNTGELFF. The DNA of the CDR3 is TGTGCCAGCCACGGACTAGCGGGGAACACCGGGGAGCTGTTTTTT.

In its sample, this clone was seen a few times. This chain uses TRBV5-1 with TRBJ1-2, with 9 bases identical to TRBD1. The CDR3 spans 16 residues. The V gene end was trimmed by 4 bases and the J gene end by 1 base; junction bases not matched to a gene: 8. Germline V gene sequence: CDR1 SGHRS, CDR2 YFSETQ. CDR3 sequence (DNA): TGCGCCAGCAGCGCCGAGCACAGGGGGCGTAACTATGGCTACACCTTC. Its protein is CASSAEHRGRNYGYTF.

The CDR3 coding sequence is TGTGCCAGCAGCTTAAAGAGAGGCGATACGCAGTATTTT. The encoded protein is CASSLKRGDTQYF. This chain joins TRBV13 and TRBJ2-3; D not resolved. CDR3 length equals 13 residues. Per germline, CDR1 PRHDT and CDR2 FYEKMQ (reference sequence). Trimming stripped 2 bases from V and 6 bases from J, with 9 bases between.

V is TRBV24-1 and J is TRBJ1-1; the match to TRBD1 covers 7 bases. Unmatched junction bases numbered 4, after V lost 4 bases and J lost 9 bases. Looked up from germline, CDR1 is KGHDR and CDR2 is SFDVKD. CDR3 size: 12 residues. CDR3 protein: CATSDRDSKAFF. DNA of the CDR3: TGTGCCACCAGTGACCGGGACAGCAAAGCTTTCTTT.

The gene calls are TRBV4-2 and TRBJ1-2; 7 bases match TRBD1. This CDR3 has 13 amino acids. V was clipped by 4 bases and J by 6 bases; unmatched bases: 5. Germline V gene lookup returns CDR1 LGHNA and CDR2 YNFKEQ. CDR3 in DNA: TGTGCCAGCAGCCGGGCAGGGGGTGATGGCTACACCTTC. As protein: CASSRAGGDGYTF.

The chain couples TRBV7-2 to TRBJ1-1; a possible D gene is TRBD1 (5 bases). Looked up from germline, CDR1 is SGHTA and CDR2 is FQGNSA. Trimming removed 6 bases from V and 4 bases from J, with 18 bases in between. The CDR3 has 15 residues. In nucleotides, the CDR3 is TGTGCCAGCAGTGCTTCAGGGACTTGGGGCACTGAAGCTTTCTTT. The encoded protein is CASSASGTWGTEAFF.

The J gene is TRBJ2-6, the V gene TRBV5-1; D is uncertain. Trimming cost V 3 bases and J 1 base, with 11 bases left between them. The CDR3 is 16 residues long. CDR1 is SGHRS and CDR2 is YFSETQ in the germline V gene. This CDR3 is CASSYMEQSGANVLTF. The CDR3 coding sequence is TGCGCCAGCAGCTATATGGAGCAGTCTGGGGCCAACGTCCTGACTTTC. Combining the CDR3 with reference TRBV5-1 and TRBJ2-6 gives the whole variable domain KAGVTQTPRYLIKTRGQQVTLSCSPISGHRSVSWYQQTPGQGLQFLFEYFSETQRNKGNFPGRFSGRQFSNSRSEMNVSTLELGDSALYLCASSYMEQSGANVLTFGAGSRLTVL.

The chain uses TRBV5-8 and TRBJ2-7; D is perhaps TRBD2 (6 bases). The V gene's germline CDR1 is SGHTS and CDR2 YDEGEE. V gave up 0 bases and J gave up 7 bases, with 11 bases separating them. The CDR3 runs to 13 residues. CDR3 sequence reads: CASSLDGRGEQYV. The CDR3 bases are TGTGCCAGCAGCTTGGATGGCCGGGGGGAGCAGTACGTC.

J is TRBJ1-1 and V is TRBV27; 7 bases line up with TRBD1. V lost 5 bases and J lost 3; bases outside the gene matches: 12. Germline CDR1 is MNHEY and CDR2 is SMNVEV (reference sequence). CDR3 length: 16 residues. CDR3 nucleotide sequence: TGTGCCAGCAGTCCCGGGGCAGGGGGATGGTACACTGAAGCTTTCTTT. Its translation: CASSPGAGGWYTEAFF.

V gene TRBV29-1 combines with J gene TRBJ1-4; possibly TRBD1 for D (6 bases). The germline CDR1 and CDR2 sequences are SQVTM and ANQGSEA. Trimming removed 7 bases at V and 8 bases at J, with 14 bases between. CDR3 length: 12 residues. The CDR3 loop reads CSAGGPREKLFF. The CDR3 DNA is TGCAGCGCCGGGGGGCCGAGGGAAAAACTGTTTTTT.

The chain is built from TRBV6-6 and TRBJ1-5, with D possibly being TRBD1 (5 bases). CDR3 length: 14 amino acids. Germline V lookup: CDR1 MNHNY, CDR2 SVGAGI (reference sequence). The V end lost 6 bases, the J end lost 4 bases, and 13 bases lay between the germline ends. The CDR3: CASSKSDRNQPQHF. The CDR3 DNA reads as TGTGCCAGCAGCAAGAGCGACAGAAATCAGCCCCAGCATTTT.

DNA for the CDR3: TGTGCCAGCAGCCGGGCCTCGGGAGCTGGCTACACCTTC. Amino acids: CASSRASGAGYTF. The rearrangement links TRBV3-1 (or the pseudogene TRBV3-2) to TRBJ1-2; unclear D gene. Looked up from germline, CDR1 is LGHDT and CDR2 is YNNKEL (reference sequence). CDR3 size: 13 residues. Trimming took 4 bases from V and 7 from J, leaving 13 bases between them.